Reported below is one TCR beta chain. No cognate antigen has been identified for it. Base qualities are not recorded, but no much larger clone differs from it by a single base. Whole blood was collected in K2EDTA tubes by collaborating institutions according to the institutions' own protocols. Collaborator samples were shipped for TCRbeta analysis as frozen whole blood, isolated PBMCs, or DNA extracted from either sample type. TCRbeta CDR3 regions were amplified from genomic DNA by means of the immunoSEQ Assay, a bias-controlled multiplex PCR. The paper's processing steps were these. Within the assay, amplification of reference gene primers was used to estimate how many nucleated cells each sample contained. Sequence reads were collapsed and filtered to measure the absolute abundance of every unique TCRbeta CDR3 rearrangement. For each sample, productive Simpson clonality was calculated by taking the square root of Simpson's diversity index across productive rearrangements. The clones in this table, taken by TCRdb from immuneACCESS, are in-frame only. Not every clone is retained; where verified, under half of the shortfall comes from an unresolved V gene, and the cause of the rest is unknown. The D gene and trimming were derived from the DNA, and the V and J assignments and clone size from that table. This sample comprises about 290,000 clones, approximately 80% of them detected only once. Together, the top ten hold over 3.5% of the sample.

These data are taken from a study of blood T cell repertoires in COVID-19 (TCRdb year 2020). Describing the broader study: Samples from collaborators originated in the United States, Italy and Spain and spanned both the acute and convalescent phases of COVID-19. The prospective study material was composed of cDNA or gDNA derived from T cells, B-cell-depleted T cells, or PBMCs. Subjects who had been exposed to COVID-19, were actively infected with it, or had recovered from it provided the deeply sampled blood TCRbeta repertoires that made up the dataset. Samples came from the ongoing ImmuneRACE study (first 160 participants) plus 1,254 subjects from 6 global collaborators. A freely available public database, intended as a resource for researchers studying the immune response to SARS-CoV-2, is where the repertoires were released. Where HLA class I and class II types were available, the types were taken from metadata supplied by the sample provider, not from assay-based typing. Nearly every sample came with metadata listing a de-identified subject ID, COVID-19 status, age in years and sex. On the study overall, not on this receptor specifically: The amount of clinical and demographic metadata varied by source and participant and was provided uncurated.

Including cysteine and phenylalanine, the CDR3 has 16 amino acids. The sequence is cut down to CDR3 DNA, 48 bases in frame from base 1. Deletion took 4 bases off V and 4 bases off J, with a span of 20 bases between the germline ends. Per the germline V gene, SGHRS is the CDR1 and YFSETQ is the CDR2. The receptor was derived from a woman between 45 and 65 years old with active or convalescent COVID-19. The chain couples TRBV5-1 to TRBJ2-5; a tentative D call is TRBD2 (7 bases match). Sequenced input: peripheral blood. Here the CDR3 is given as CASSQLSGMGAETQYF. The bases read TGCGCCAGCAGCCAACTAAGCGGGATGGGGGCAGAGACCCAGTACTTC.